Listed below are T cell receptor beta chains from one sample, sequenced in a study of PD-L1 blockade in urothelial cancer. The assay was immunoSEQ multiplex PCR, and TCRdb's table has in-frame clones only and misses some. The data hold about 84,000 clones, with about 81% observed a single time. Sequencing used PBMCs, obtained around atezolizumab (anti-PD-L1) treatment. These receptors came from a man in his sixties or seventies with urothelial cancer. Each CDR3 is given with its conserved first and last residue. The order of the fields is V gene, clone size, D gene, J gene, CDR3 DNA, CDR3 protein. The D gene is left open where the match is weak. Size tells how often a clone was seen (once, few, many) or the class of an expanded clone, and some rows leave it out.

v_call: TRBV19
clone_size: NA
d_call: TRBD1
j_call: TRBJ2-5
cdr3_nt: TGTGCCAGTAGTATACGGGGACAGGGGGGAGAGACCCAGTACTTC
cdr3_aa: CASSIRGQGGETQYF

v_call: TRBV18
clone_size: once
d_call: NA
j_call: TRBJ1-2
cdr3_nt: TGTGCCAGCTCACCCGGTCCCACCAGCGGGGGGAGGGGCTACACCTTC
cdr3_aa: CASSPGPTSGGRGYTF

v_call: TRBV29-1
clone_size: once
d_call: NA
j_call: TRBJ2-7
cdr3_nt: TGCAGCGTTGAGAGGCCCTACGAGCAGTACTTC
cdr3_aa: CSVERPYEQYF

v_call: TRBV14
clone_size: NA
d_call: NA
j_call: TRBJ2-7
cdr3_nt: TGTGCCAGCAGCCCAAGAGGACTCTACGAGCAGTACTTC
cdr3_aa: CASSPRGLYEQYF

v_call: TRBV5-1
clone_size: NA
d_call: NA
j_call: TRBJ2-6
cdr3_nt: TGCGCCAGCTCGCCATCACCGGGAGACAGCTCTGGGGCCAACGTCCTGACTTTC
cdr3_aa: CASSPSPGDSSGANVLTF

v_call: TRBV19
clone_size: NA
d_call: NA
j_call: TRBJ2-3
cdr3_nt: TGTGCCAGTAGTATTATCGGAGGAGCGATCACCACAGATACGCAGTATTTT
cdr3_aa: CASSIIGGAITTDTQYF

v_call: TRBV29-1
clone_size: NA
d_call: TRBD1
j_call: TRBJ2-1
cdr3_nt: TGCAGCGTTGAAGATCCCGCAGGGGGCTCCTACAATGAGCAGTTCTTC
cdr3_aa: CSVEDPAGGSYNEQFF

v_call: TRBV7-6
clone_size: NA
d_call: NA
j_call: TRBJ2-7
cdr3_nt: TGTGCCAGCAGCTCCGGAAGTAGGGGGACTACCGAGCAGTACTTC
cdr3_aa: CASSSGSRGTTEQYF

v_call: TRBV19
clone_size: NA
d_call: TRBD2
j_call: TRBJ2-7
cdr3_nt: TGTGCCAGTAGGGGCGGGGGAGACGAGCAGTACTTC
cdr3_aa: CASRGGGDEQYF

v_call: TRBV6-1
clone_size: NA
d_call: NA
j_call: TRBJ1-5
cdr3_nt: TGTGCCAGCAATGAACCCACAGGGAGTAATCAGCCCCAGCATTTT
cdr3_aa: CASNEPTGSNQPQHF

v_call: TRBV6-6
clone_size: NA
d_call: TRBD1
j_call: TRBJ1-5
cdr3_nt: TGTGCCAGCAGTACCTCCGGGACAGATCATCAGCCCCAGCATTTT
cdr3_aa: CASSTSGTDHQPQHF

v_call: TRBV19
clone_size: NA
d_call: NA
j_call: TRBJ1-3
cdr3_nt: TGTGCCAGTAGTCACAGGGATGCCTCTGGAAACACCATATATTTT
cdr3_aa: CASSHRDASGNTIYF

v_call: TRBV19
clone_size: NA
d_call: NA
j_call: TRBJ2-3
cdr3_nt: TGTGCCCCACCAGGGAGTGCGGGGGCTGCCACAGATACGCAGTATTTT
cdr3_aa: CAPPGSAGAATDTQYF

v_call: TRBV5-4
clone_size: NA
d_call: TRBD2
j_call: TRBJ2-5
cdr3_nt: TGTGCCAGCAGCCCAGTGGGTAGCGGGGGAAGGGGGGAGACCCAGTACTTC
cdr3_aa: CASSPVGSGGRGETQYF

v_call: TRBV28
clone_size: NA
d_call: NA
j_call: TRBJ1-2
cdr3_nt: TGTGCCAGCAGTTTTAAGGGAGACGGCTACACCTTC
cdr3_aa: CASSFKGDGYTF

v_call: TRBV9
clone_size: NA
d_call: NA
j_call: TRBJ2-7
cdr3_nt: TGTGCCAGCAGCGCCACAGGGTTTTCCTACGAGCAGTACTTC
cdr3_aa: CASSATGFSYEQYF